This T cell receptor (beta chain) emerged from a study of naive and memory T cell subsets. The study, taken as a whole, reports: Gini index rose across naive, CM, EM and EMRA in CD4 and CD8. Naive repertoires, especially CD8, held a few larger clonotypes, possibly memory cells re-expressing CD45RA.

This CDR3 contains 14 residues. Trimming took 3 bases from V and 0 from J, leaving 9 bases between them. Germline V gene sequence: CDR1 SGHRS, CDR2 YFSETQ. With respect to this clonotype: Its target is unknown.

The beta constant-region primer was an equimolar mix of two oligonucleotides covering TRBC1 and TRBC2. The ligated cDNA underwent four PCR rounds using SP2 and nested alpha and beta constant-region primers. MiXCR was run by TCRdb on the UMI-ligation and nested PCR reads, yielding one entry per CDR3 protein. The sample has about 82,000 distinct CDR3 sequences, over 8.5% seen once. Sequencing was performed on naive CD8+ T cells from blood. The chain recombines TRBV5-1 with TRBJ1-1; D may be TRBD1 (6 bases). This TCR was recovered from a human donor in good health. In DNA form, the CDR3 reads TGCGCCAGCAGCTCGGACAGTCTGAACACTGAAGCTTTCTTT. This gives the protein CASSSDSLNTEAFF. The full variable domain, its missing parts supplied by reference TRBV5-1 and TRBJ1-1, is KAGVTQTPRYLIKTRGQQVTLSCSPISGHRSVSWYQQTPGQGLQFLFEYFSETQRNKGNFPGRFSGRQFSNSRSEMNVSTLELGDSALYLCASSSDSLNTEAFFGQGTRLTVV.